This TCR beta chain was sequenced for a study of blood T cell repertoires in COVID-19. Study summary: PBMCs, B-cell-depleted T cells, or T cells provided the cDNA or gDNA that made up the material.

The V segment lost 5 bases and the J segment 0 bases; nucleotides outside the gene matches: 11. The CDR3 is 17 residues long. Germline V CDR1 and CDR2: MNHGY, SAAAGT. Method: immunoSEQ multiplex PCR; TCRdb's copy keeps in-frame clones and lacks some. This table has some 230,000 clones, about 88% appearing once. The sequencing sample was made of peripheral blood. This clonotype was obtained from a man aged 40-49 years with acute or convalescent COVID-19. J is TRBJ2-3 and V is TRBV6-8; TRBD2 matches 7 bases. This CDR3 reads CASSPRLAGISTDTQYF. The CDR3 DNA reads as TGTGCCAGCAGTCCACGACTAGCCGGGATAAGCACAGATACGCAGTATTTT.